These T cell receptor beta chains were read from a single sample in a study of control samples from healthy donors and cancer patients. The data were produced by immunoSEQ multiplex PCR, yet TCRdb's version contains in-frame clones alone and is incomplete. The sample yields 130,000 or so clones, approximately 87% seen once. The sample taken for sequencing was blood. Source of these receptors: a man aged 55-75 years in good health. Each CDR3 is given with its conserved first and last residue. A D gene is named only where the DNA matches it firmly. Clone size is not always given. Where it is, it says once, few, many or a class for expanded clones.

CDR3: CASSTTGVYEQYF
DNA: TGTGCCAGCAGTACTACAGGGGTCTACGAGCAGTACTTC
V: TRBV2
size: few
J: TRBJ2-7
D: TRBD1

CDR3: CASSPADGQGRQPQHF
DNA: TGTGCCAGCAGCCCCGCAGACGGACAGGGGAGACAGCCCCAGCATTTT
V: TRBV5-6
size: .
J: TRBJ1-5
D: TRBD1

CDR3: CASSFRRNTEAFF
DNA: TGTGCCAGCAGCTTCCGACGGAACACTGAAGCTTTCTTT
V: TRBV7-3
size: .
J: TRBJ1-1
D: .

CDR3: CASSVGGLGEKLFF
DNA: TGTGCCAGCAGCGTGGGGGGGCTCGGTGAAAAACTGTTTTTT
V: TRBV9
size: once
J: TRBJ1-4
D: .

CDR3: CASTNPTENTEAFF
DNA: TGTGCCAGTACCAACCCTACAGAGAATACTGAAGCTTTCTTT
V: TRBV19
size: .
J: TRBJ1-1
D: .

CDR3: CASSHGTSVSYEQYF
DNA: TGCGCCAGCAGCCACGGGACTAGCGTATCCTACGAGCAGTACTTC
V: TRBV4-1
size: .
J: TRBJ2-7
D: TRBD2

CDR3: CASSQYTGYGYTF
DNA: TGTGCCAGCAGCCAATACACGGGATATGGCTACACCTTC
V: TRBV3-1/TRBV3-2
size: .
J: TRBJ1-2
D: .

CDR3: CASSHGTTNTGELFF
DNA: TGTGCCAGCAGTCATGGGACTACGAACACCGGGGAGCTGTTTTTT
V: TRBV27
size: .
J: TRBJ2-2
D: TRBD2

CDR3: CASSHGENTEAFF
DNA: TGTGCCAGCAGCCATGGGGAGAACACTGAAGCTTTCTTT
V: TRBV3-1/TRBV3-2
size: .
J: TRBJ1-1
D: .

CDR3: CASSEWGGWPTEAFF
DNA: TGTGCCAGCAGTGAGTGGGGAGGGTGGCCCACTGAAGCTTTCTTT
V: TRBV6-1
size: .
J: TRBJ1-1
D: .

CDR3: CASSQEFVGSGSPTGELFF
DNA: TGTGCCAGCAGCCAAGAATTCGTCGGTAGCGGGTCACCAACCGGGGAGCTGTTTTTT
V: TRBV3-1/TRBV3-2
size: .
J: TRBJ2-2
D: TRBD2

CDR3: CASSQNDRASNSPLHF
DNA: TGTGCCAGCAGCCAGAACGACAGGGCCAGTAATTCACCCCTCCACTTT
V: TRBV4-2
size: .
J: TRBJ1-6
D: TRBD1

CDR3: CASSPDRAYGGVAFF
DNA: TGTGCCAGCAGTCCTGACAGGGCTTACGGAGGCGTCGCTTTCTTT
V: TRBV27
size: .
J: TRBJ1-1
D: TRBD1

CDR3: CANGHANTGELFF
DNA: TGTGCCAACGGACACGCGAACACCGGGGAGCTGTTTTTT
V: TRBV12-3/TRBV12-4
size: once
J: TRBJ2-2
D: .

CDR3: CASSQTLAQPQHF
DNA: TGTGCCAGCAGCCAAACTCTAGCTCAGCCCCAGCATTTT
V: TRBV3-1/TRBV3-2
size: .
J: TRBJ1-5
D: .

CDR3: CASSFGYSTEAFF
DNA: TGTGCCAGCAGTTTTGGGTATTCGACTGAAGCTTTCTTT
V: TRBV12-3/TRBV12-4
size: once
J: TRBJ1-1
D: .

CDR3: CASSKAGQEAFF
DNA: TGTGCCAGTAGTAAGGCAGGGCAGGAGGCTTTCTTT
V: TRBV19
size: .
J: TRBJ1-1
D: .

CDR3: CASQPQGSGGLEYNEQFF
DNA: TGCGCCAGCCAACCCCAGGGGAGCGGGGGGCTTGAGTACAATGAGCAGTTCTTC
V: TRBV5-1
size: .
J: TRBJ2-1
D: TRBD2

CDR3: CATLQGALNTEAFF
DNA: TGTGCCACACTACAGGGGGCCCTGAACACTGAAGCTTTCTTT
V: TRBV19
size: .
J: TRBJ1-1
D: TRBD1

CDR3: CATSRDLRQGGYSSYEQYF
DNA: TGTGCCACCAGCAGAGATTTACGACAGGGGGGATATAGCTCCTACGAGCAGTACTTC
V: TRBV15
size: .
J: TRBJ2-7
D: TRBD1

CDR3: CATSPGQNYGYTF
DNA: TGTGCCACCAGTCCAGGACAGAACTATGGCTACACCTTC
V: TRBV24-1
size: .
J: TRBJ1-2
D: .